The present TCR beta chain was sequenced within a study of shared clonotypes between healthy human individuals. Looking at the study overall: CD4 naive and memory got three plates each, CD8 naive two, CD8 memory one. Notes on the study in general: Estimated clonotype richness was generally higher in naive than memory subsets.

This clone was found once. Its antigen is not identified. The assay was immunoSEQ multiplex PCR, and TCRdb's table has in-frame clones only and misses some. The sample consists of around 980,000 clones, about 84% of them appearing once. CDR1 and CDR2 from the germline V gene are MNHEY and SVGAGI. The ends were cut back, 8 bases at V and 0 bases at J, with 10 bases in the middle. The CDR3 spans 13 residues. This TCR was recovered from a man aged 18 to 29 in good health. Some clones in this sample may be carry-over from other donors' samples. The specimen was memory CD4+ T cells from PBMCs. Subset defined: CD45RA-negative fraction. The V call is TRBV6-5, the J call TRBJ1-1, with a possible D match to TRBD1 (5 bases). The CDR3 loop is CASRGGVNTEAFF. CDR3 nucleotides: TGTGCCAGCCGGGGAGGGGTGAACACTGAAGCTTTCTTT.